These T cell receptor delta chains were read from a single sample in a study of gamma-delta T cells after stem cell transplantation. TCRdb fed the RT-PCR reads to CATT. The repertoire holds under 2,500 delta-chain clones, with less than 4% as singletons. The sequenced sample consisted of gamma-delta T cells. These receptors all come from a human donor. It is not recorded whose cells these are; they may come from a transplant donor. Both conserved end residues are part of each CDR3. The order of the fields is J gene, D gene, V gene, CDR3 protein. The D gene is left open where the match is weak.

j_call: TRDJ1
d_call: TRDD3
v_call: TRDV2
cdr3_aa: CACDRLGPRRGVLDKLIF

j_call: TRDJ1
d_call: TRDD3
v_call: TRDV2
cdr3_aa: CACELLGDAVTDKLIF

j_call: TRDJ1
d_call: TRDD3
v_call: TRDV2
cdr3_aa: CACDTVGDTDTDKLIF

j_call: TRDJ1
d_call: -
v_call: TRDV2
cdr3_aa: CACDGPRGATDTDKHIF

j_call: TRDJ1
d_call: TRDD3
v_call: TRDV2
cdr3_aa: CARDTLSPLLGGSDKLIF

j_call: TRDJ1
d_call: -
v_call: TRDV2
cdr3_aa: CACDSIGLRTGSDKLIF

j_call: TRDJ1
d_call: TRDD3
v_call: TRDV2
cdr3_aa: CACDTWGISDKLIF

j_call: TRDJ1
d_call: TRDD3
v_call: TRDV2
cdr3_aa: CACDPVLGDTRPVGTDKLIF

j_call: TRDJ1
d_call: TRDD3
v_call: TRDV2
cdr3_aa: CACDPLTGWGTSSLTDKLIF

j_call: TRDJ1
d_call: TRDD3
v_call: TRDV2
cdr3_aa: CACDTVAFSPGGPYTDKLIF

j_call: TRDJ1
d_call: TRDD3
v_call: TRDV2
cdr3_aa: CACAALRGAGGPYTDKLIF

j_call: TRDJ3
d_call: TRDD3
v_call: TRDV2
cdr3_aa: CACDTVAAGDTRPWDTRQMFF

j_call: TRDJ1
d_call: TRDD3
v_call: TRDV1
cdr3_aa: CALGEQVGYWGINSDKLIF

j_call: TRDJ1
d_call: -
v_call: TRDV2
cdr3_aa: CACVGLEGYTDKLIF

j_call: TRDJ1
d_call: TRDD3
v_call: TRDV2
cdr3_aa: CACDPLLGDTSLSDKLIF

j_call: TRDJ1
d_call: -
v_call: TRDV2
cdr3_aa: CACDEGGADKLIF

j_call: TRDJ1
d_call: TRDD2
v_call: TRDV2
cdr3_aa: CACDAAFLRGHEGNKLIF

j_call: TRDJ2
d_call: TRDD3
v_call: TRDV1
cdr3_aa: CALGELRLDWGIRLIALTAQLFF

j_call: TRDJ1
d_call: TRDD3
v_call: TRDV1
cdr3_aa: CALGDVVLSGGYGPNKLIF

j_call: TRDJ1
d_call: -
v_call: TRDV2
cdr3_aa: CACDNIVTDRDTDKLIF

j_call: TRDJ1
d_call: TRDD3
v_call: TRDV1
cdr3_aa: CALGGGDLPPVLGADKLIF

j_call: TRDJ1
d_call: TRDD3
v_call: TRDV2
cdr3_aa: CACDTVRTGGYAVSTDKLIF

j_call: TRDJ3
d_call: TRDD3
v_call: TRDV2
cdr3_aa: CACDTVGLLAGGLRSWDTRQMFF

j_call: TRDJ1
d_call: TRDD3
v_call: TRDV1
cdr3_aa: CALGELSLRLGDEYTDKLIF

j_call: TRDJ1
d_call: TRDD3
v_call: TRDV2
cdr3_aa: CACDRLGDTEKSGDKLIF

j_call: TRDJ1
d_call: TRDD3
v_call: TRDV3
cdr3_aa: CASVYLPKPDWGIRYTDKLIF

j_call: TRDJ1
d_call: -
v_call: TRDV1
cdr3_aa: CALGNFWPVWLLGYTDKLIF

j_call: TRDJ1
d_call: TRDD3
v_call: TRDV2
cdr3_aa: CACDTLTGGEPYTDKLIF

j_call: TRDJ1
d_call: -
v_call: TRAV29/DV5
cdr3_aa: CSVLLCSKQTGDVLGDYPYTDKLIF

j_call: TRDJ1
d_call: TRDD3
v_call: TRDV2
cdr3_aa: CACDTGNWGIRYTDKLIF

j_call: TRDJ2
d_call: TRDD3
v_call: TRDV3
cdr3_aa: CAFGGLGYWGILALTAQLFF

j_call: TRDJ1
d_call: -
v_call: TRDV2
cdr3_aa: CACDTVSGGREEYTDKLIF

j_call: TRDJ1
d_call: TRDD3
v_call: TRDV2
cdr3_aa: CACDPLGDTNTDKLIF

j_call: TRDJ1
d_call: -
v_call: TRDV1
cdr3_aa: CALGELVSFSPTILLGTYTDKLIF

j_call: TRDJ1
d_call: TRDD3
v_call: TRDV2
cdr3_aa: CACDTLELGDTIDKLIF